This T cell receptor beta chain was sequenced for a study of T cells in Graves' hyperthyroidism and ophthalmopathy. Study-level points and caveats: Classification by a 13 V-J model distinguished ophthalmopathy from stable hyperthyroidism.

V shed 5 bases and J shed 4 bases, with 10 bases lying between them. The CDR3 length is 13 residues. This clonotype was found many times. Antigen: not known. TCR beta CDR3 regions were amplified from RNA transcripts. When the TCR CDR3 underwent first-round RT-PCR, the HTBI primer set was used. TCRdb redid the calling of the multiplex PCR reads with MiXCR, one entry per CDR3 protein. The table lists over 550,000 distinct CDR3 sequences, 15% to 20% of them singletons, with under 20% in the top ten. The clonotype originates from a woman younger than 30 with Graves' hyperthyroidism. The V gene is TRBV12-3 or TRBV12-4, the J gene TRBJ2-3; unclear D gene. Sequenced material: blood. CDR3 sequence reads: CASSPGGADTQYF. Here the CDR3 DNA reads TGTGCCAGCAGTCCCGGCGGAGCAGATACGCAGTATTTT.